What follows are 9 T cell receptor beta chains derived from one specimen sequenced in a study of blood T cells in healthy people across ages. Primers used in a second PCR of roughly 6 to 11 cycles were a sample-barcoded 5' primer and a J-beta primer mix. TCRdb called the 5' RACE reads again in MiXCR, with one record for every CDR3 protein. This sample carries over 600,000 distinct CDR3 sequences, about 43% of them seen once, and the ten largest clones take 25% to 35%. The specimen was blood. The receptors were sampled from a man older than 75 in good health.

The rearrangement joins TRBV5-1 to TRBJ2-7; 13 positions match TRBD2. The V gene end was trimmed by 1 base and the J gene end by 7 bases; junction bases not matched to a gene: 5. The length of the CDR3 is 15 residues. Germline values: CDR1 SGHRS, CDR2 YFSETQ. Here the CDR3 DNA reads TGCGCCAGCAGCTTGACTAGCGGGGGGGGAAATGAGCAGTACTTC. This encodes CASSLTSGGGNEQYF.

This clonotype has a handful of counts. The rearrangement uses TRBV12-3 or TRBV12-4 and TRBJ1-6, with a weak D call TRBD1 (5 bases). The V and J ends lost 7 bases and 9 bases respectively, with 16 bases between them. The CDR3 is 14 amino acids. The CDR3 is CASNSQVMGSPLHF. CDR3 sequence (DNA): TGTGCCAGCAACTCACAGGTTATGGGTTCACCCCTCCACTTT.

A few counts support this clonotype. The V and J genes are TRBV4-2 and TRBJ2-3, with 9 bases fitting TRBD2. The germline V gene encodes CDR1 LGHNA and CDR2 YNFKEQ. Trimming removed 4 bases from V and 0 bases from J; junction bases left unmatched: 17. This CDR3 spans 20 amino acids. The CDR3 region has the DNA TGTGCCAGCAGCCCCCGAAGGCTAGCGGGGCCAGACGTTAGCACAGATACGCAGTATTTT. Protein: CASSPRRLAGPDVSTDTQYF.

In its sample, this clonotype was seen a few times. The chain carries TRBV3-1 and TRBJ2-3; 8 bases line up with TRBD2. V lost 5 bases, J lost 4 bases, and 8 bases stayed unmatched. Germline V gene data show CDR1 as LGHDT and CDR2 as YNNKEL (reference sequence). The CDR3 runs 15 residues. CDR3 DNA: TGTGCCAGCAGCGAAACTAGCGGAATCTCAGATACGCAGTATTTT. Translated: CASSETSGISDTQYF.

This chain links TRBV20-1 with TRBJ2-6; possible D gene TRBD2, 5 bases. The CDR3 length is 13 residues. V was trimmed by 3 bases and J by 3 bases, leaving 6 bases between them. Germline assignment: CDR1 DFQATT and CDR2 SNEGSKA (reference sequence). The CDR3 region is CSARDFGANVLTF. CDR3 sequence (DNA): TGCAGTGCTAGGGACTTTGGGGCCAACGTCCTGACTTTC.

V usage is TRBV7-2 and J usage is TRBJ2-1; no clear D. V lost 4 bases to trimming and J lost 10 bases, with 11 bases between them. CDR3 length equals 12 residues. Germline V lookup: CDR1 SGHTA, CDR2 FQGNSA. CDR3 sequence: CASSSSGLEQFF. The CDR3 DNA follows: TGTGCCAGCAGCTCCTCAGGATTAGAGCAGTTCTTC.

V usage is TRBV20-1 and J usage is TRBJ2-5; D is perhaps TRBD1 or TRBD2 (5 bases each). The DNA end is more similar to TRBJ2-4, so the J call may be wrong. This CDR3 is built from 16 residues. In germline, CDR1 is DFQATT, CDR2 SNEGSKA (reference sequence). The CDR3 bases are TGCAGTGCCAAAGGGGACCATCTGGGGGCCAAAAACATTCAGTACTTC. Protein sequence: CSAKGDHLGAKNIQYF.

This chain joins TRBV6-6 and TRBJ1-4, with D perhaps TRBD1 (6 bases). Trimming took 2 bases from V and 6 from J, leaving 7 bases between them. The CDR3 has 13 residues. Germline V gene data show CDR1 as MNHNY and CDR2 as SVGAGI (reference sequence). The CDR3 loop is CASSYTGHEKLFF. CDR3 in DNA: TGTGCCAGCAGTTACACAGGGCATGAAAAACTGTTTTTT.

This clonotype has only a few counts. The chain is built from TRBV4-3 and TRBJ1-6, with D unresolved. The length of the CDR3 is 13 residues. Germline V lookup: CDR1 LGHNA, CDR2 YSLEER. V shed 6 bases and J shed 8 bases, with 11 bases lying between them. DNA of the CDR3: TGCGCCAGCAGAGGCACTGGGGATTCACCCCTCCACTTT. This codes for CASRGTGDSPLHF.